The 10 T cell receptor beta chains in this list originate from one sample, sequenced in a study of T cell responses to AZD1222 COVID-19 vaccine. Sequenced by immunoSEQ multiplex PCR; TCRdb stores in-frame clones only, minus some. The repertoire holds 90,000 to 130,000 clones, with roughly 87% as singletons. Sample: peripheral blood, taken on day 0 of MenACWY control vaccination. These TCRs come from an adult in good health.

The V and J genes are TRBV6-5 and TRBJ1-5; D uncertain. Germline-derived CDR1 and CDR2 are MNHEY and SVGAGI. V dropped 0 bases and J dropped 4 bases, with 7 bases sitting between them. The CDR3 covers 14 residues. CDR3 amino acids: CASSYSEGNQPQHF. The CDR3 region has the DNA TGTGCCAGCAGTTACTCAGAAGGGAATCAGCCCCAGCATTTT.

The chain has TRBV11-2 and TRBJ1-2; 8 bases agree with TRBD1. V gave up 5 bases and J gave up 3 bases; unmatched junction bases: 14. Per the germline V gene, CDR1 is SGHAT and CDR2 is FQNNGV. This CDR3 contains 17 residues. CDR3 amino acids: CASSPPGQEYSHYGYTF. DNA of the CDR3: TGTGCCAGCAGCCCTCCGGGACAGGAGTATTCCCACTATGGCTACACCTTC.

CDR3 amino acids: CASSPSSGGEQYF. In DNA form, the CDR3 reads TGTGCCAGCAGCCCCTCGTCGGGGGGCGAGCAGTACTTC. The V and J genes are TRBV12-3 or TRBV12-4 and TRBJ2-7, with 7 bases that match TRBD2. The junction had 8 bases not matched to a gene; V was cut back by 6 bases and J by 6 bases. The CDR3 runs to 13 residues.

V usage is TRBV7-2 and J usage is TRBJ2-7; 10 nucleotides line up with TRBD2. Germline CDR1 SGHTA, CDR2 FQGNSA. The CDR3 spans 17 residues. V lost 1 base and J lost 2; bases outside the gene matches: 8. This chain's CDR3 is CASSLEASGGLPYEQYF. CDR3 coding DNA: TGTGCCAGCAGCTTAGAGGCTAGCGGGGGCCTCCCCTACGAGCAGTACTTC.

The chain couples TRBV7-8 to TRBJ2-7, with a weak D call TRBD1 (6 bases). This CDR3 spans 14 amino acids. Germline V gene sequence: CDR1 SGHVS, CDR2 FQNEAQ. V was clipped by 6 bases and J by 2 bases, with 14 bases between them. The CDR3 DNA sequence: TGTGCCAGCAGAGGGTCAGGGGTTACCTACGAGCAGTACTTC. It specifies CASRGSGVTYEQYF.

V and J are TRBV15 and TRBJ2-3; 8 bases fit TRBD2. Germline loops: CDR1 LNHNV, CDR2 YYDKDF (reference sequence). The CDR3 has 14 amino acids. After removal of 3 bases from V and 3 bases from J, the junction contained 2 bases not matched to a gene. CDR3 sequence: CATSRGLGTDTQYF. For the CDR3, the DNA is TGTGCCACCAGCAGGGGACTAGGAACAGATACGCAGTATTTT.

This clone was recorded a few times. This rearrangement joins TRBV3-1 (or the pseudogene TRBV3-2) to TRBJ2-5; D uncertain. Germline V gene lookup returns CDR1 LGHDT and CDR2 YNNKEL (reference sequence). Trimming cost V 0 bases and J 7 bases, with 12 bases left between them. The CDR3 is made up of 14 amino acids. CDR3 in DNA: TGTGCCAGCAGCCAAGAAACGGTGTTAGGGACCCAGTACTTC. It encodes CASSQETVLGTQYF.

The chain joins TRBV27 to TRBJ2-7; tentative D call: TRBD2 (5 bases). The CDR3 covers 12 residues. V was pared by 3 bases and J by 6 bases, with 9 bases between. The germline V gene encodes CDR1 MNHEY and CDR2 SMNVEV (reference sequence). The CDR3 sequence is CASSLGGSEQYF. The CDR3 DNA reads as TGTGCCAGCAGTTTGGGTGGGAGCGAGCAGTACTTC.

This rearrangement joins TRBV4-1 to TRBJ1-1; weak D call: TRBD1 (5 bases). CDR3 length: 17 amino acids. Germline V gene lookup returns CDR1 MGHRA and CDR2 YSYEKL. The ends were cut back, 0 bases at V and 0 bases at J, with 14 bases in the middle. The CDR3 DNA is TGCGCCAGCAGCCAAGAGGGGGATCTTCTTATGAACACTGAAGCTTTCTTT. Translating gives CASSQEGDLLMNTEAFF.

The V gene is TRBV13, the J gene TRBJ1-6, with unresolved D. This CDR3 is 14 amino acids long. The germline CDR1 and CDR2 sequences are PRHDT and FYEKMQ (reference sequence). Trimming took 4 bases from V and 4 from J, leaving 8 bases between them. For the CDR3, the DNA is TGTGCCAGCAGCTCCCTCCCTTATAATTCACCCCTCCACTTT. It yields the protein CASSSLPYNSPLHF.